A selection of T cell receptor beta chains follows, all from one sample in a study of T cell responses to AZD1222 COVID-19 vaccine. Method: immunoSEQ multiplex PCR; TCRdb's copy keeps in-frame clones and lacks some. The table shows approximately 130,000 clones, with 93% occurring only once. Material: peripheral blood, obtained on day 0 of AZD1222 vaccination. Receptor source: an adult in good health. CDR3s include the opening cysteine and the closing phenylalanine or tryptophan. A D gene is named only where the DNA matches it firmly. A clone size is listed for some rows: how often the clone was seen (once, few, many), or a class if it is expanded.

>.|TRBV7-2|16|.|TRBJ2-2
CASSFGGSSNTGELFF
TGTGCCAGCAGCTTTGGCGGCAGTTCGAACACCGGGGAGCTGTTTTTT
>.|TRBV7-3|15|.|TRBJ2-1
CASSLRLARVNEQFF
TGTGCCAGCAGCTTACGGCTAGCGCGGGTAAATGAGCAGTTCTTC
>.|TRBV6-1|15|.|TRBJ1-2
CASSEGGVNNYGYTF
TGTGCCAGCAGTGAGGGGGGGGTAAATAATTATGGCTACACCTTC
>.|TRBV6-1|11|.|TRBJ2-7
CASSEVHEQYF
TGTGCCAGCAGTGAAGTTCACGAGCAGTACTTC
>.|TRBV19|13|.|TRBJ1-2
CASKFGDGDGYTF
TGTGCCAGTAAATTCGGAGATGGGGATGGCTACACCTTC
>TRBD2|TRBV7-3|13|.|TRBJ2-1
CASRQSGMDEQFF
TGTGCCAGCAGGCAGAGCGGGATGGATGAGCAGTTCTTC
>TRBD1|TRBV2|13|once|TRBJ2-7
CASSGQGAREQYF
TGTGCCAGCTCGGGACAGGGGGCGCGCGAGCAGTACTTC
>.|TRBV5-6|15|.|TRBJ2-7
CASSLVRGIGDEQYF
TGTGCCAGCAGCTTGGTTCGGGGGATCGGAGACGAGCAGTACTTC
>TRBD1|TRBV4-1|17|few|TRBJ1-6
CASSPGQAISSNSPLHF
TGCGCCAGCAGCCCAGGACAGGCCATAAGTAGCAATTCACCCCTCCACTTT
>TRBD1|TRBV19|16|once|TRBJ1-5
CASSIDYKDRGQPQHF
TGTGCCAGTAGTATTGATTATAAGGACAGGGGTCAGCCCCAGCATTTT
>TRBD1|TRBV5-4|15|.|TRBJ1-1
CASSRPGQGLTRAFF
TGTGCCAGCAGCCGACCGGGACAGGGTCTTACGCGGGCTTTCTTT
>.|TRBV27|13|.|TRBJ1-1
CASSLGYRTEAFF
TGTGCCAGCAGTTTAGGATACAGAACTGAAGCTTTCTTT
>.|TRBV20-1|11|.|TRBJ2-1
CSATLVNEQFF
TGCAGTGCTACACTAGTCAATGAGCAGTTCTTC
>TRBD2|TRBV7-3|16|.|TRBJ2-5
CASSPDQGRGEETQYF
TGTGCCAGCAGCCCCGACCAGGGTCGGGGGGAAGAGACCCAGTACTTC
>.|TRBV5-1|14|.|TRBJ2-7
CASSLDTLSYEQYF
TGCGCCAGCAGCTTGGACACCTTATCCTACGAGCAGTACTTC
>TRBD2|TRBV9|16|.|TRBJ2-1
CASSVVPGGSYNEQFF
TGTGCCAGCAGCGTAGTTCCGGGGGGCTCCTACAATGAGCAGTTCTTC
>.|TRBV30|13|.|TRBJ1-2
CAWSGFGTYGYTF
TGTGCCTGGAGTGGCTTCGGGACCTATGGCTACACCTTC
>TRBD2|TRBV6-5|15|.|TRBJ2-1
CAGRGSKRELNEQFF
TGTGCCGGAAGAGGGTCAAAGCGGGAGTTAAATGAGCAGTTCTTC
>.|TRBV29-1|12|.|TRBJ1-1
CSGQVMNTEAFF
TGCAGCGGACAGGTTATGAACACTGAAGCTTTCTTT
>.|TRBV19|14|.|TRBJ1-2
CASTPLSGIYGYTF
TGTGCCAGTACCCCTTTGTCAGGGATCTATGGCTACACCTTC
>TRBD2|TRBV5-4|16|.|TRBJ2-7
CASSPFSGRPFHEQYF
TGTGCCAGCAGCCCCTTTAGCGGGAGGCCATTCCACGAGCAGTACTTC
>.|TRBV6-4|13|.|TRBJ2-3
CASRESGRDTQYF
TGTGCCAGCCGGGAGTCCGGTCGAGATACGCAGTATTTT
>.|TRBV18|12|.|TRBJ1-1
CASSRGGTEAFF
TGTGCCAGCTCCCGGGGGGGGACTGAAGCTTTCTTT
>.|TRBV5-1|13|few|TRBJ1-2
CASSYDADYGYTF
TGCGCCAGCAGCTACGACGCTGACTATGGCTACACCTTC
>.|TRBV5-1|17|.|TRBJ1-4
CASSPGGLRSGYEKLFF
TGCGCCAGCAGCCCTGGGGGCCTCAGGAGCGGTTATGAAAAACTGTTTTTT
>.|TRBV7-2|14|.|TRBJ2-5
CASSGGAGIETQYF
TGTGCCAGCAGCGGGGGGGCAGGGATAGAGACCCAGTACTTC
>.|TRBV24-1|11|once|TRBJ1-4
CATSDNEKLFF
TGTGCCACCAGTGATAATGAAAAACTGTTTTTT
>.|TRBV18|15|.|TRBJ2-5
CASSPRRTEQETQYF
TGTGCCAGCTCACCACGGAGGACGGAGCAAGAGACCCAGTACTTC
>TRBD1|TRBV4-2|15|.|TRBJ1-2
CASSQEQGKIYGYTF
TGTGCCAGCAGCCAAGAACAGGGGAAAATCTATGGCTACACCTTC
>TRBD1|TRBV29-1|13|.|TRBJ1-2
CSVIGTGVGGYTF
TGCAGCGTTATTGGGACAGGCGTCGGGGGCTACACCTTC